The 10 T cell receptor beta chains below come from one sample, sequenced in a study of patients and donors after allogeneic stem cell transplantation. TCRdb reprocessed the RT-PCR reads via MiXCR and lists one record per CDR3 protein. Here the sample spans hundreds of thousands of distinct CDR3 sequences, roughly 17% being singletons. The sample was blood, either unsorted or a sorted T cell fraction (not recorded which). Receptors were obtained from a human donor who was either an allogeneic HSCT recipient or a stem cell or donor lymphocyte infusion donor (not recorded which). It is not recorded whose cells these are; they may come from a transplant donor.

In this sample, this clonotype turned up a few times. The chain is built from TRBV29-1 and TRBJ2-7; 12 nucleotides agree with TRBD2. The CDR3 runs to 14 residues. Germline CDR1 reads SQVTM; CDR2 reads ANQGSEA. V lost 6 bases and J lost 3; bases outside the gene matches: 6. CDR3 in amino acids: CSVSRTSGNYEQYF. CDR3 nucleotide sequence: TGCAGCGTCTCCCGGACTAGCGGGAACTACGAGCAGTACTTC.

The chain joins TRBV28 to TRBJ1-5, with TRBD1 as a possible D gene (6 bases). Per germline, CDR1 MDHEN and CDR2 SYDVKM. The germline V and J ends were trimmed by 4 bases and 7 bases, with 20 bases remaining between them. CDR3 length equals 16 residues. This CDR3 is CASSYYLGGAKQPQHF. Written as DNA, the CDR3 is TGTGCCAGCAGTTATTACCTGGGGGGCGCGAAGCAGCCCCAGCATTTT.

This clonotype was detected a few times. This chain joins TRBV7-2 and TRBJ2-2; 8 positions match TRBD2. V lost 3 bases and J lost 6; bases outside the gene matches: 6. This CDR3 has 15 residues. Germline CDR1 and CDR2: SGHTA and FQGNSA. CDR3 loop: CASSFFSGTAGELFF. In DNA, the CDR3 is TGTGCCAGCAGCTTCTTTAGCGGGACGGCCGGGGAGCTGTTTTTT. The entire variable domain, with the rest obtained from reference TRBV7-2 and TRBJ2-2, is as follows: GAGVSQSPSNKVTEKGKDVELRCDPISGHTALYWYRQSLGQGLEFLIYFQGNSAPDKSGLPSDRFSAERTGGSVSTLTIQRTQQEDSAVYLCASSFFSGTAGELFFGEGSRLTVL.

The sample holds a few counts of this clonotype. CDR3 loop: CASSIGNRDTGELFF. As DNA, the CDR3 is TGTGCCAGTAGTATAGGAAACAGAGACACCGGGGAGCTGTTTTTT. The chain links TRBV19 to TRBJ2-2, with unresolved D. The CDR3 is made up of 15 amino acids. The germline CDR1 and CDR2 sequences are LNHDA and SQIVND (reference sequence). Trimming took off 1 base at V and 3 bases at J, with 9 bases between the two ends.

The chain joins TRBV6-1 to TRBJ2-7, with TRBD2 identical over 12 bases. V lost 0 bases, J lost 7 bases, and 10 bases stayed unmatched. The CDR3 contains 17 residues. Germline CDR1 MNHNS, CDR2 SASEGT. CDR3 protein: CASSEAWRLAGADEQYF. As DNA, the CDR3 is TGTGCCAGCAGTGAAGCGTGGAGACTAGCGGGAGCAGATGAGCAGTACTTC.

This rearrangement joins TRBV14 to TRBJ2-5, with D perhaps TRBD1 or TRBD2 (7 bases each). Germline values: CDR1 SGHDN, CDR2 FVKESK. This CDR3 region has 16 residues. Trimming shortened V by 3 bases and J by 4 bases, and 18 bases separated the two germline ends. The CDR3, as DNA: TGTGCCAGCAGCCATCGACAGGGCGGGGGCGGAGAGACCCAGTACTTC. Translating it yields CASSHRQGGGGETQYF.

The chain employs TRBV5-6 and TRBJ2-2; 11 positions agree with TRBD1. The germline V gene encodes CDR1 SGHDT and CDR2 YYEEEE. V lost 0 bases and J lost 4; bases outside the gene matches: 5. CDR3 length equals 17 residues. The CDR3 region has the DNA TGTGCCAGCAGCTTGGAGGGACAGGGGGTTATCACCGGGGAGCTGTTTTTT. Translated: CASSLEGQGVITGELFF.

V usage is TRBV19 and J usage is TRBJ2-1; D unresolved. CDR1 is LNHDA and CDR2 is SQIVND in the germline V gene (reference sequence). There are 14 residues in the CDR3. V was trimmed by 6 bases and J by 3 bases, leaving 12 bases between them. The DNA of the CDR3 is TGTGCCAGTAGGTTCGGCGGCCGCTACAATGAGCAGTTCTTC. Residues: CASRFGGRYNEQFF.

This clonotype was seen only a few times. V is TRBV7-2 and J is TRBJ1-6; TRBD1 aligns across 7 bases. CDR1 and CDR2 (germline): SGHTA, FQGNSA. The length of the CDR3 is 17 residues. With 3 bases clipped from V and 3 bases from J, the junction kept 8 bases outside the gene matches. The CDR3 region has the DNA TGTGCCAGCAGCTTGGCAAGACAGGGCTTCTATAATTCACCCCTCCACTTT. Translating gives CASSLARQGFYNSPLHF.

This rearrangement joins TRBV12-3 or TRBV12-4 to TRBJ2-1; D not certain. With 4 bases removed from V and 10 bases from J, the gap between germline ends came to 17 bases. The CDR3 runs to 14 residues. This CDR3 reads CASSSGFIGTEQFF. CDR3 sequence (DNA): TGTGCCAGCAGTTCCGGGTTTATAGGCACGGAGCAGTTCTTC.